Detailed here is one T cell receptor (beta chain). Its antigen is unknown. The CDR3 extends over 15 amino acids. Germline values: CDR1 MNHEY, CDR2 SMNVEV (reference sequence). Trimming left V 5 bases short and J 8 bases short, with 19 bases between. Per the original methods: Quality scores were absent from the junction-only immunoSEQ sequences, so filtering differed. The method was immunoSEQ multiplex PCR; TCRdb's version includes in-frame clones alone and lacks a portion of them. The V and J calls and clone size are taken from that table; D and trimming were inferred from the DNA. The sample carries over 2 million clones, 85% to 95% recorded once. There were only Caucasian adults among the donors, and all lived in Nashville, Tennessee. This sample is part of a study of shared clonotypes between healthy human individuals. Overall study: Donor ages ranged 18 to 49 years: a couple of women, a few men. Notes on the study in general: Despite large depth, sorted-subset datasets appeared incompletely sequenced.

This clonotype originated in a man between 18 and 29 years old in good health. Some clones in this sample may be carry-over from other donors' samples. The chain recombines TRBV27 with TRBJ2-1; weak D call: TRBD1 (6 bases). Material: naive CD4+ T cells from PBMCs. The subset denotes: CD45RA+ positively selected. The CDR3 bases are TGTGCCAGCAGTACACAACGGACAGAAGTCGATGAGCAGTTCTTC. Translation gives CASSTQRTEVDEQFF.